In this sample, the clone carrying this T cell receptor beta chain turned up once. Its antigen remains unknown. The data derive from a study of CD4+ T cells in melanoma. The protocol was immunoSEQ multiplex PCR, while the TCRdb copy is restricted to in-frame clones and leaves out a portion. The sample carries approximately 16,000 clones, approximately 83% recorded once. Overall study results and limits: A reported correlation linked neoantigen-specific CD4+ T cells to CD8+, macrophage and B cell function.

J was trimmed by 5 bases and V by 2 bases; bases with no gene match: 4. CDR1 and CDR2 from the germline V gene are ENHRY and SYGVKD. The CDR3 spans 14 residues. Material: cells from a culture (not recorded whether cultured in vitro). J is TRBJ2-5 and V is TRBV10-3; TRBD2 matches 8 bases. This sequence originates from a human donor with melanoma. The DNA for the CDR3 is TGTGCCATCAGTGAGGTACTAGCGGTGGAGACCCAGTACTTC. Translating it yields CAISEVLAVETQYF.